This TCR beta chain was identified during a study of blood T cell repertoires in COVID-19. As for the study in general: Some COVID-19 samples were acute and others convalescent; all came from the United States, Italy and Spain. T cells, B-cell-depleted T cells, or PBMCs provided the cDNA or gDNA that served as material.

Per the authors' pipeline: Amplification of reference gene primers provided the estimated nucleated cell counts. Produced via immunoSEQ multiplex PCR; TCRdb's table is partial and in-frame only. V and J calls and clone size follow that table, whereas D and trimming were derived from the DNA. The data hold around 100,000 clones, with 65% to 75% observed a single time. The sample taken for sequencing was peripheral blood. This sequence was found in a man at least 80 years old with acute or convalescent COVID-19.

The chain's CDR3 is CASSSQGTNSYEQYF. CDR3 nucleotides: TGTGCCAGCAGTTCCCAGGGGACTAATTCTTACGAGCAGTACTTC. The chain combines TRBV28 with TRBJ2-7, with D maybe TRBD2 (7 bases). The germline V gene encodes CDR1 MDHEN and CDR2 SYDVKM. The ends were cut back, 4 bases at V and 4 bases at J, with 17 bases in the middle. The CDR3 totals 15 residues.